This T cell receptor beta chain was found in a study of T cell repertoires in cytomegalovirus infection. Germline CDR1 and CDR2: ENHRY and SYGVKD. V trimming: 0 bases; J trimming: 7 bases; junction bases outside the gene matches: 6. The CDR3 runs to 14 residues. Note on this clonotype: What it binds is unknown.

In TCRdb, the reads were re-called with MiXCR into one record per CDR3 protein. The sample records 200,000 or so distinct CDR3 sequences, about 40% being singletons. The sequences come from CD8+ T cells from cultured PBMCs, collected from culture after CMV antigen stimulation. V is TRBV10-3 and J is TRBJ2-7; 7 bases are a match to TRBD1. This receptor was taken from a human donor in good health (CMV status not recorded). Some clones in this sample may be carry-over from other donors' samples. DNA for the CDR3: TGTGCCATCAGTGAGTCCGGCAGGGGGAATGAGCAGTACTTC. It translates to CAISESGRGNEQYF.